The rows below give T cell receptor beta chains drawn from one sample of a study of control samples from healthy donors and cancer patients. Assay used: immunoSEQ multiplex PCR; TCRdb lists only in-frame clones, some missing. This table holds approximately 44,000 clones, around 75% found once. Sequenced material: formalin-fixed, paraffin-embedded tissue. The receptors stem from a male donor with melanoma. CDR3s include the opening cysteine and the closing phenylalanine or tryptophan. D genes are given only for firm matches. Size tells how often a clone was seen (once, few, many) or the class of an expanded clone, and some rows leave it out.

d_call j_call v_call clone_size cdr3_nt cdr3_aa
TRBD1 TRBJ2-7 TRBV6-1 - TGTGCCAGCAGTGAATTCTACAGGGGAACCTACGAGCAGTACTTC CASSEFYRGTYEQYF
- TRBJ2-5 TRBV30 - TGTGCCTGGAGCAAGTTTCAAGAGACCCAGTACTTC CAWSKFQETQYF
- TRBJ1-2 TRBV6-4 - TGTGCCAGCACCCCAGAGGCAGGGAGCTATGGCTACACCTTC CASTPEAGSYGYTF
TRBD2 TRBJ2-7 TRBV6-6 few TGTGCCAGCAGTTACATGGGGGGGGAGCAGTACTTC CASSYMGGEQYF
- TRBJ2-1 TRBV5-4 few TGTGCCAGCAGCTTAGTTGGCTATGAGCAGTTCTTC CASSLVGYEQFF
TRBD1 TRBJ1-5 TRBV6-2/TRBV6-3 once TGTGCCAGCAGTCAAATGAAGCGTACAGGGGTCAATCAGCCCCAGCATTTT CASSQMKRTGVNQPQHF
- TRBJ1-5 TRBV5-6 - TGTGCCAGCAGCAAGGGGACGGAGAATCAGCCCCAGCATTTT CASSKGTENQPQHF
- TRBJ2-2 TRBV14 few TGTGCCAGCAGCGGACCGGGCGGGGAGCTGTTTTTT CASSGPGGELFF
TRBD1 TRBJ1-5 TRBV2 - TGTGCCAGCAGTGACCTAGGACAGGGTATGGGTCAGCCCCAGCATTTT CASSDLGQGMGQPQHF
- TRBJ1-1 TRBV10-2 few TGCGCCAGCAGCGAAATCGACAGGTCTGTAGCTTTCTTT CASSEIDRSVAFF
- TRBJ2-7 TRBV25-1 - TGTGCCAGCAGCGCAGGCGTATCTTCCGAGCAGTACTTC CASSAGVSSEQYF
TRBD2 TRBJ2-1 TRBV29-1 - TGCAGCGTTCGGACTAGCGGGAGGTTCTCCTACAATGAGCAGTTCTTC CSVRTSGRFSYNEQFF
- TRBJ1-3 TRBV19 - TGTGCCAGTACGGGGGCTCCTGGAAACACCATATATTTT CASTGAPGNTIYF
TRBD2 TRBJ2-1 TRBV7-9 - TGTGCCAGCAGCTTAGAGGCGGGAGCTATAGATGAGCAGTTCTTC CASSLEAGAIDEQFF
TRBD1 TRBJ2-7 TRBV29-1 - TGCAGCGTTGGGCGGACAGGGGTATCCTTCGAGCAGTACTTC CSVGRTGVSFEQYF
TRBD2 TRBJ2-3 TRBV18 - TGTGCCAGCTCACAAATGACTAGCGGAGGAGGTGATACGCAGTATTTT CASSQMTSGGGDTQYF
TRBD2 TRBJ2-7 TRBV29-1 - TGCAGCGTCGACGGACTAGCGGGAAACTCCTACGAGCAGTACTTC CSVDGLAGNSYEQYF
- TRBJ2-7 TRBV6-5 - TGTGCCAGCAGTTACGCGCGGTCCTACGAGCAGTACTTC CASSYARSYEQYF
- TRBJ2-7 TRBV21-1 - TGTGCCAGCAGCAAAGTAGGTGGACTAGTTTCCCCAATTCCATACGAGCAGTACTTC CASSKVGGLVSPIPYEQYF
TRBD1 TRBJ2-7 TRBV9 - TGTGCCAGCAACCAGGGACAGGCAACCTACGAGCAGTACTTC CASNQGQATYEQYF
TRBD2 TRBJ2-3 TRBV4-1 once TGCGCCAGCAGCCAGGAATTAGCGGGAGGGAGGTCAGATACGCAGTATTTT CASSQELAGGRSDTQYF
- TRBJ2-7 TRBV27 - TGTGCCAGCAGTTTATTTGAAGGCGGCGAGCAGTACTTC CASSLFEGGEQYF
TRBD2 TRBJ2-5 TRBV4-1 - TGCGCCAGCAGCCAAGTTAGCGGGAGCGGGGAGACCCAGTACTTC CASSQVSGSGETQYF
TRBD1 TRBJ2-3 TRBV11-2 - TGTGCCAGCAGCTTAGATCCGGGACAGGGGGCAGATACGCAGTATTTT CASSLDPGQGADTQYF
TRBD1 TRBJ2-7 TRBV18 - TGTGCCAGCTCACCGGGGACAGGGGGCTACGAGCAGTACTTC CASSPGTGGYEQYF
TRBD2 TRBJ2-7 TRBV10-3 once TGTGCCATCACTACCGGACTAGCGGGAGGGTACGAGCAGTACTTC CAITTGLAGGYEQYF
- TRBJ2-7 TRBV6-5 - TGTGCCAGCAGTTACTCAGGGGCCGTTCCTCGCGAGCAGTACTTC CASSYSGAVPREQYF
- TRBJ2-7 TRBV10-3 - TGTGCCATCAGTAATCTACTCCTCGGGGCCATCTACGAGCAGTACTTC CAISNLLLGAIYEQYF
- TRBJ2-5 TRBV19 once TGTGCCAGTACTCCGGACAGAGAGACCCAGTACTTC CASTPDRETQYF
- TRBJ2-7 TRBV30 - TGTGCCGGAGGAAGGGGCGGGAAGATTGTTGGGCAGTACTTC CAGGRGGKIVGQYF